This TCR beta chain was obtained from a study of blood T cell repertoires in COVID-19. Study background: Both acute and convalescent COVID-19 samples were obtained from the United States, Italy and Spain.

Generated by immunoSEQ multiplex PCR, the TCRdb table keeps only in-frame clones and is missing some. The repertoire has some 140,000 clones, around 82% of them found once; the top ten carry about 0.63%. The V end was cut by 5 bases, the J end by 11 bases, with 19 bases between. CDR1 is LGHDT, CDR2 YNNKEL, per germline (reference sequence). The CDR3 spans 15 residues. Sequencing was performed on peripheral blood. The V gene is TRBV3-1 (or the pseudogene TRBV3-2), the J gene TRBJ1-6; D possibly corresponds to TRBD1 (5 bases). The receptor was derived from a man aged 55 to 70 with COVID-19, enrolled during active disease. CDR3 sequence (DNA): TGTGCCAGCAGCTTAAAACAGGATAGGACAACACCCCTCCACTTT. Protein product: CASSLKQDRTTPLHF.